Described below is a single TCR beta chain sequence and its context. This record comes from a study of cytomegalovirus exposure and HLA in healthy donors. Trimming cost V 4 bases and J 8 bases; bases outside gene matches: 22. The CDR3 is 18 amino acids. Germline values: CDR1 SGHKS, CDR2 YYEKEE (reference sequence). PCR involved 60 Vbeta and 13 Jbeta primers. The data were produced by immunoSEQ multiplex PCR, yet TCRdb's version contains in-frame clones alone and is incomplete. Seen here are around 100,000 clones, around 67% observed once, and the top ten hold less than 3.5%. This clonotype originated in a woman between 45 and 60 years old in good health and CMV-seronegative. The chain combines TRBV5-5 with TRBJ1-1; 8 bases map to TRBD1. The sample consisted of PBMCs. The CDR3 spells CASSTRVFRPGGASEAFF. CDR3 sequence (DNA): TGTGCCAGCAGCACCCGGGTTTTCCGACCAGGGGGCGCATCCGAAGCTTTCTTT.